This T cell receptor (beta chain) appears in the sequencing data of a study of metastatic and nonmetastatic thyroid tumors. Looking at the study overall: Across blood and tumor or nodule tissue, repertoires from malignant and benign thyroid patients were compared with one another.

Details on this clone: As yet, its antigen is unknown.

In the authors' workflow: To classify distant metastasis in papillary thyroid cancer, a model was built from CDR3 differences across clinicopathological groups. TCRdb re-processed the PCR reads through MiXCR. TCRdb's processing, not the study's, gives the V and J calls here. The sample shows some 24,000 clones, 21% of them seen only once. Thyroid surgery had not been preceded by any treatment in any patient. Study-wide results and limits: A significant increase in TCR beta diversity was reportedly seen in malignant thyroid tumors relative to benign nodules, in blood and tumor.

The CDR3 has 21 residues. Germline-derived CDR1 and CDR2 are KGHDR and SFDVKD. V was shortened by 6 bases and J by 0 bases, with 26 bases between the two germline ends. The sequencing input was blood. The chain combines TRBV24-1 with TRBJ2-6, with D perhaps matching TRBD1 or TRBD2 (5 bases each). This receptor was taken from a male donor with papillary thyroid cancer or a benign thyroid nodule (not recorded which). Some clones in this sample may be carry-over from other donors' samples. The CDR3 reads CATSTGFGHGTRTSGANVLTF. The CDR3 DNA follows: TGTGCCACCAGTACGGGGTTTGGACATGGTACCCGGACCTCTGGGGCCAACGTCCTGACTTTC.